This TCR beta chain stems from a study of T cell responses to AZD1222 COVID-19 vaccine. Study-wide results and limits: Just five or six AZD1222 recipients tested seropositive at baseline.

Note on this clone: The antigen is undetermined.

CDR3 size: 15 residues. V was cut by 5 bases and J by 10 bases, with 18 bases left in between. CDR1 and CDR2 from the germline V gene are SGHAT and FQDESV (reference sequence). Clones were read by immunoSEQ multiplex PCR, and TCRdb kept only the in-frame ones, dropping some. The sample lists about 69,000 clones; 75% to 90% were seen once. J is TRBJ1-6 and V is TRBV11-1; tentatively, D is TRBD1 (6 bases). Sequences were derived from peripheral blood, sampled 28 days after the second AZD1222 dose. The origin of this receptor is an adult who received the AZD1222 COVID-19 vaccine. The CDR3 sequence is CASSRLTGPGSPLHF. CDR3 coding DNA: TGTGCCAGCAGCCGACTGACAGGTCCCGGCTCACCCCTCCACTTT.